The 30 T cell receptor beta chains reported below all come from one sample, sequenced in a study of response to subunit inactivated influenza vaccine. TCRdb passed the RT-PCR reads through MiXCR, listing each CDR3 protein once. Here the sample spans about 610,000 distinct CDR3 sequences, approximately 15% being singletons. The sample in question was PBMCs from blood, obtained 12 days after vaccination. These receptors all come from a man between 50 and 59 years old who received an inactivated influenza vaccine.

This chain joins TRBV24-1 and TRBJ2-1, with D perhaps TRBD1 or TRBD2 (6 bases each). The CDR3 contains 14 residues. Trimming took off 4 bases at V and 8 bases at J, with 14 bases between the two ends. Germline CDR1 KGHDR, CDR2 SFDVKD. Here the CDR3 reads CATSDGQGRHEQFF. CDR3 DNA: TGTGCCACCAGTGACGGTCAGGGGAGGCATGAGCAGTTCTTC.

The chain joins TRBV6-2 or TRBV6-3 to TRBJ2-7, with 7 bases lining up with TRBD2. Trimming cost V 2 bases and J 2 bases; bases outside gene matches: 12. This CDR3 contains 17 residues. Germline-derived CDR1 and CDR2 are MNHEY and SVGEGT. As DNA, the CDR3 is TGTGCCAGCAGTTACAACCCGTCGACGGGACTAACCTACGAGCAGTACTTC. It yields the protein CASSYNPSTGLTYEQYF.

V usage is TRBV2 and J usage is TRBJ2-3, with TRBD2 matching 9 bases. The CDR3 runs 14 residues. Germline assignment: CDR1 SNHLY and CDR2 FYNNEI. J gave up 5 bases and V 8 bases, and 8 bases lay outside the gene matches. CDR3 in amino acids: CASSRLAVQDTQYF. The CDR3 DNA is TGTGCCAGCTCGAGACTAGCGGTACAAGATACGCAGTATTTT.

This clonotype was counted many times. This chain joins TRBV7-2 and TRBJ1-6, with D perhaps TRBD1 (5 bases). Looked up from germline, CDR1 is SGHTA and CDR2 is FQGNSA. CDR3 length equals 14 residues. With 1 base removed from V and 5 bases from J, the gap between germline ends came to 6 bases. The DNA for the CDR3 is TGTGCCAGCAGCTTAGGGACAAATAATTCACCCCTCCACTTT. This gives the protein CASSLGTNNSPLHF.

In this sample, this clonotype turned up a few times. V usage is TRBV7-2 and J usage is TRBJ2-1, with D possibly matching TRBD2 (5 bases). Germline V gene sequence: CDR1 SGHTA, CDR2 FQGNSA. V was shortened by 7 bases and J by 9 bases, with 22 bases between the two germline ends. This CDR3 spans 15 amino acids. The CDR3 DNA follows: TGTGCCAGCAACCCATCCCTTACCAGGAGGACTGAGCAGTTCTTC. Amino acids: CASNPSLTRRTEQFF.

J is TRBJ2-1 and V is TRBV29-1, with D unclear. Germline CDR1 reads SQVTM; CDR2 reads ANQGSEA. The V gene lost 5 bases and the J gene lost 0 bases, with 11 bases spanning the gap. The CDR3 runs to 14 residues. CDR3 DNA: TGCAGCGTTTCGTACAGATCCTCCTACAATGAGCAGTTCTTC. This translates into CSVSYRSSYNEQFF.

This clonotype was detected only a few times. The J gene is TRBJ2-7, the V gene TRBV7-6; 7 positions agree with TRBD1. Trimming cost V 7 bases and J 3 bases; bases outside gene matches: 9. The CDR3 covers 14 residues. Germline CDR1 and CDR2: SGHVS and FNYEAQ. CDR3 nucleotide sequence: TGTGCCAGCAACAGCAGGGGGAAAGGCTACGAGCAGTACTTC. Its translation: CASNSRGKGYEQYF.

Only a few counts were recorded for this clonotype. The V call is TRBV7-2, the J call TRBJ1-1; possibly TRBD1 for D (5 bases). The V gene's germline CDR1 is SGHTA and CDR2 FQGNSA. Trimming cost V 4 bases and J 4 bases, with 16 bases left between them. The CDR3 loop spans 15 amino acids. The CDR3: CASSYGRGVRTEAFF. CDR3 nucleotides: TGTGCCAGCAGCTACGGGCGAGGGGTACGCACTGAAGCTTTCTTT.

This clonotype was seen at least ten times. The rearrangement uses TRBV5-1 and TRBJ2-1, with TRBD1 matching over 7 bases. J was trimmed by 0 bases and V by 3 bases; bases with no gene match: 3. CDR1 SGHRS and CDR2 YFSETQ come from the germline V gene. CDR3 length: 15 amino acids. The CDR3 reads CASSSGQTSYNEQFF. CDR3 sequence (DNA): TGCGCCAGCAGCTCGGGACAGACCTCCTACAATGAGCAGTTCTTC.

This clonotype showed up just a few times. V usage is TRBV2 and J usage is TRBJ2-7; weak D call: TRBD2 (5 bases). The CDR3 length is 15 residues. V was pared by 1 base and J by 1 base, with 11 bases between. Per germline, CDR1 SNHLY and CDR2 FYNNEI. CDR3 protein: CASSEGLAQSYEQYF. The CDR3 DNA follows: TGTGCCAGCAGTGAAGGGCTAGCCCAATCCTACGAGCAGTACTTC.

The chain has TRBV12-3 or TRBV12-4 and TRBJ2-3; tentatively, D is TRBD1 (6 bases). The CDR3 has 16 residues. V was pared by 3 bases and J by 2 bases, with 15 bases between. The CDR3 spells CASSFLGAKNTDTQYF. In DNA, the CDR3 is TGTGCCAGCAGTTTTTTGGGGGCTAAAAACACAGATACGCAGTATTTT.

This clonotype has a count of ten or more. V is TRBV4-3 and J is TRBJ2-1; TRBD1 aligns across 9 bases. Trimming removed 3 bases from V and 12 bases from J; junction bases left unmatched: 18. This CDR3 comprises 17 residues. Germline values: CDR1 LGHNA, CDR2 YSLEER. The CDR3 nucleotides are TGCGCCAGCAGCCAGGAACCTAGGACAGGGGTTTGGGGTGGGCAGTTCTTC. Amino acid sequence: CASSQEPRTGVWGGQFF.

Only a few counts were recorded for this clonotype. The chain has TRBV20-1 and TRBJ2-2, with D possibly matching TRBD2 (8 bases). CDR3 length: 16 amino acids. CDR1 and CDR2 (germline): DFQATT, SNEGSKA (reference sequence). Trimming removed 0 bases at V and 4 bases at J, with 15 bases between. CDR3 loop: CSARDYREGATGELFF. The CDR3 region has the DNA TGCAGTGCTAGAGATTACCGGGAGGGGGCCACCGGGGAGCTGTTTTTT.

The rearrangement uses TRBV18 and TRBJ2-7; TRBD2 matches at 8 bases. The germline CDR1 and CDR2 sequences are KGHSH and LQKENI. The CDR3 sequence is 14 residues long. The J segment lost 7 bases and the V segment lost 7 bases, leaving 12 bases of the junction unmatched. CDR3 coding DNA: TGTGCCAGCTTATCGGATGGCGGGAGGAGGGAGCAGTACTTC. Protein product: CASLSDGGRREQYF. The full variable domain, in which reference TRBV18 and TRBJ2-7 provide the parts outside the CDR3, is NAGVMQNPRHLVRRRGQEARLRCSPMKGHSHVYWYRQLPEEGLKFMVYLQKENIIDESGMPKERFSAEFPKEGPSILRIQQVVRGDSAAYFCASLSDGGRREQYFGPGTRLTVT.

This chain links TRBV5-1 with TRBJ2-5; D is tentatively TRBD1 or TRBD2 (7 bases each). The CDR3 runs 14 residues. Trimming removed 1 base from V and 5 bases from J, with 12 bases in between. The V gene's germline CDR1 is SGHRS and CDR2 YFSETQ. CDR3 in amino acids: CASSLTGEGETQYF. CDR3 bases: TGCGCCAGCAGCTTGACAGGGGAGGGGGAGACCCAGTACTTC.

This CDR3 is CASSSLSKNIQYF. In DNA, the CDR3 is TGTGCCAGCAGCTCCCTCTCCAAAAACATTCAGTACTTC. The chain is built from TRBV11-2 and TRBJ2-4; no clear D. The CDR3 is 13 residues long. V lost 4 bases to trimming and J lost 2 bases, with 6 bases between them. Looked up from germline, CDR1 is SGHAT and CDR2 is FQNNGV.

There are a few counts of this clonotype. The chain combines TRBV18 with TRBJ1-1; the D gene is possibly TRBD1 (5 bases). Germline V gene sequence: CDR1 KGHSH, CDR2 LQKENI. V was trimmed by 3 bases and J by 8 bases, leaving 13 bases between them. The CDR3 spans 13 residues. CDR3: CASSPAVEGEAFF. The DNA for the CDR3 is TGTGCCAGCTCACCGGCCGTTGAGGGGGAAGCTTTCTTT. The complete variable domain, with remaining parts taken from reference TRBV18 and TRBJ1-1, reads NAGVMQNPRHLVRRRGQEARLRCSPMKGHSHVYWYRQLPEEGLKFMVYLQKENIIDESGMPKERFSAEFPKEGPSILRIQQVVRGDSAAYFCASSPAVEGEAFFGQGTRLTVV.

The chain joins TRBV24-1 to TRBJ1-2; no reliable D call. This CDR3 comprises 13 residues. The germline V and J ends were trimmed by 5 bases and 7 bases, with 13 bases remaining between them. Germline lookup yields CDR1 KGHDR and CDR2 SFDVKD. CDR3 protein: CATSASQAAGYTF. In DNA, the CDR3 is TGTGCCACCAGTGCATCCCAGGCAGCTGGCTACACCTTC.

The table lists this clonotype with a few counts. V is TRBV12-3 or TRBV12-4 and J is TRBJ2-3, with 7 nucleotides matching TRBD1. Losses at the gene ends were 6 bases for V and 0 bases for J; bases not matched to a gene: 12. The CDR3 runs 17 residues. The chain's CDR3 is CASRGLGQGVSTDTQYF. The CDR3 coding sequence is TGTGCCAGCAGAGGCTTAGGGCAGGGGGTGAGCACAGATACGCAGTATTTT.

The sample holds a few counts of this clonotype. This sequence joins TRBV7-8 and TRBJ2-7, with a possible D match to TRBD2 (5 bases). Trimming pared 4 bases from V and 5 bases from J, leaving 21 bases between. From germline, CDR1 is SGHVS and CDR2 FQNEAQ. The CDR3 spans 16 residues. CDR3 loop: CASSSRVGGRNHEQYF. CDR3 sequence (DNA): TGTGCCAGCAGCTCTAGGGTAGGAGGTCGCAACCACGAGCAGTACTTC.

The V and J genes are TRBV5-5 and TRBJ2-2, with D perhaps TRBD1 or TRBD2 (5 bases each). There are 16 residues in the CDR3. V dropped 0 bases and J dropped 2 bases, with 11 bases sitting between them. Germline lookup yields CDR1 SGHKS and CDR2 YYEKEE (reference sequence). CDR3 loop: CASSLEGGGNTGELFF. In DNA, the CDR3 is TGTGCCAGCAGCTTGGAAGGTGGGGGAAACACCGGGGAGCTGTTTTTT.

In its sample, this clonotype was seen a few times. DNA for the CDR3: TGTGCCAGCAGCTTAGTGTCCCTCCCAGATACGCAGTATTTT. Its translation is CASSLVSLPDTQYF. This sequence joins TRBV7-6 and TRBJ2-3, with D hard to call. There are 14 residues in the CDR3. The germline V and J ends were trimmed by 1 base and 4 bases, with 9 bases remaining between them. CDR1 SGHVS and CDR2 FNYEAQ come from the germline V gene.

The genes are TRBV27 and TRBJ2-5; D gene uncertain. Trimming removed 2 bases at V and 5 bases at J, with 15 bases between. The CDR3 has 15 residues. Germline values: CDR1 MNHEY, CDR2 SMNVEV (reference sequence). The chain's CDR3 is CASSLIGGSSETQYF. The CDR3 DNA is TGTGCCAGCAGTTTAATCGGTGGGTCAAGTGAGACCCAGTACTTC.

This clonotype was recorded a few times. Here the CDR3 DNA reads TGTGCCAGCAGCTTAGCCTTCAGCGGGGGTAACAATGAGCAGTTCTTC. It encodes CASSLAFSGGNNEQFF. V and J are TRBV7-6 and TRBJ2-1; 8 bases are shared with TRBD2. The germline gives CDR1 SGHVS, CDR2 FNYEAQ. This CDR3 is 16 amino acids long. The trim removed 0 bases at V and 5 bases at J, leaving 6 bases unmatched. Supplemented by reference TRBV7-6 and TRBJ2-1, the full variable domain reads GAGVSQSPRYKVTKRGQDVALRCDPISGHVSLYWYRQALGQGPEFLTYFNYEAQQDKSGLPNDRFSAERPEGSISTLTIQRTEQRDSAMYRCASSLAFSGGNNEQFFGPGTRLTVL.

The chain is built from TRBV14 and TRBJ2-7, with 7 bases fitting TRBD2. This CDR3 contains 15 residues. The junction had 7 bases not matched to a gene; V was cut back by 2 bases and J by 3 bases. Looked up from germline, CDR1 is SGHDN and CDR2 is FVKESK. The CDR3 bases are TGTGCCAGCAGCCAATTAGGGACTATGAGCTACGAGCAGTACTTC. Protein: CASSQLGTMSYEQYF.

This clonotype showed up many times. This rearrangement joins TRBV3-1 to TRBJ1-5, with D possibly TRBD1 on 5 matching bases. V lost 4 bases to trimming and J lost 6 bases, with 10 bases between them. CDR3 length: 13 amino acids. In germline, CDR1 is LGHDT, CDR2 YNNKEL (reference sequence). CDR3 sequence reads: CASSLQATQPQHF. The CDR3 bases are TGTGCCAGCAGCCTACAGGCCACTCAGCCCCAGCATTTT.

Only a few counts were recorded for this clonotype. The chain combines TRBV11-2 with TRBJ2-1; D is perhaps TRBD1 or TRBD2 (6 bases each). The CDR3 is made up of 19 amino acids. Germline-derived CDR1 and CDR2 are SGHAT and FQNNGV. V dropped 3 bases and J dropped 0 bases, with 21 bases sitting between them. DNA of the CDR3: TGTGCCAGCAGCTTCCCAAAAGGGGGGCCTTCTAGCTCCTACAATGAGCAGTTCTTC. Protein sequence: CASSFPKGGPSSSYNEQFF.

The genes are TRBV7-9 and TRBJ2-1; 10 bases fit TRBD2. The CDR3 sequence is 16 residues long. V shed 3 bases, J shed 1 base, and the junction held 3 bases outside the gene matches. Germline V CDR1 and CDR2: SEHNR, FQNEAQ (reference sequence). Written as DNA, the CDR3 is TGTGCCAGCAGCTTGGGAGCGGGAGGGTCCTACAATGAGCAGTTCTTC. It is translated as CASSLGAGGSYNEQFF.

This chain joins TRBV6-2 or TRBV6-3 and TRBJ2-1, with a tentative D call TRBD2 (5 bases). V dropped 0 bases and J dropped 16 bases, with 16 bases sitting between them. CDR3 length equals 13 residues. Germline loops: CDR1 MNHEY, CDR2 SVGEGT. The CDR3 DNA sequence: TGTGCCAGCAGTTACTCGGCTAGCCGGAGTGTTTTCTTC. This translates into CASSYSASRSVFF.

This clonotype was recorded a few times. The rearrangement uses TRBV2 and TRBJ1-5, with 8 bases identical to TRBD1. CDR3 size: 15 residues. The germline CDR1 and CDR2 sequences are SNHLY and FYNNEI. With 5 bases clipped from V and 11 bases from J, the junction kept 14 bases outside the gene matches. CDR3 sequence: CASSQSGTGQEAQHF. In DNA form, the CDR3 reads TGTGCCAGCAGTCAATCGGGGACAGGACAGGAGGCCCAGCATTTT.